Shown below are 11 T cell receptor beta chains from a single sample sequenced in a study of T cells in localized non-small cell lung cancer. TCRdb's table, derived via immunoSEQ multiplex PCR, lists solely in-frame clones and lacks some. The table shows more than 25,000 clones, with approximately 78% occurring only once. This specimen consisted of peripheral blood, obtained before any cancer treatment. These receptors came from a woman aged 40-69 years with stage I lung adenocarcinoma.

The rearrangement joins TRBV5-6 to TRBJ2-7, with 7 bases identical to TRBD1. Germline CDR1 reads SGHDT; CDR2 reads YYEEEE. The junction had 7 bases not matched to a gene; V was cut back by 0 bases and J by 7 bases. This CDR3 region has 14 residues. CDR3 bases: TGTGCCAGCAGCTTGGCGACAGGGTCTCTGGAGCAGTACTTC. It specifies CASSLATGSLEQYF.

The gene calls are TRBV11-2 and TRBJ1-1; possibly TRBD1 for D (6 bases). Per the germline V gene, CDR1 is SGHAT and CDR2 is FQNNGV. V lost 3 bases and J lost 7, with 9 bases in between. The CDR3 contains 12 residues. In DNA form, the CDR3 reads TGTGCCAGCAGCTTCAAACAGGGTGAAGCTTTCTTT. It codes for CASSFKQGEAFF.

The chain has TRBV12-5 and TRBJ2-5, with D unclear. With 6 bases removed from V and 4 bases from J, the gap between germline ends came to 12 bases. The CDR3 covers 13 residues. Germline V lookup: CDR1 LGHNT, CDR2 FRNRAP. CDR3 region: CASGLAERETQYF. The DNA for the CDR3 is TGTGCTAGTGGCCTCGCGGAGCGAGAGACCCAGTACTTC.

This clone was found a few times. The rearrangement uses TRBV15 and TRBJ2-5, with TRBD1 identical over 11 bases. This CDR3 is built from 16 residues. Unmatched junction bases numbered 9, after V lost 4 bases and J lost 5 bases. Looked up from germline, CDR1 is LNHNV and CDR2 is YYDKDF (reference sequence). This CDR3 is CATSTGTGGGMETQYF. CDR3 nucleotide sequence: TGTGCCACCAGCACCGGGACAGGGGGTGGGATGGAGACCCAGTACTTC. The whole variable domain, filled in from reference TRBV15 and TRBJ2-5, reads DAMVIQNPRYQVTQFGKPVTLSCSQTLNHNVMYWYQQKSSQAPKLLFHYYDKDFNNEADTPDNFQSRRPNTSFCFLDIRSPGLGDTAMYLCATSTGTGGGMETQYFGPGTRLLVL.

CDR3 region: CASSLGGRPPYEQYF. CDR3 nucleotide sequence: TGCGCCAGCAGTTTGGGAGGACGGCCTCCGTACGAGCAGTACTTC. The chain has TRBV23-1 and TRBJ2-7; a possible D gene is TRBD2 (6 bases). TRBV23-1 is sorted into the ORF group, with uncertain function. The ends were cut back, 5 bases at V and 4 bases at J, with 18 bases in the middle. The CDR3 runs 15 residues.

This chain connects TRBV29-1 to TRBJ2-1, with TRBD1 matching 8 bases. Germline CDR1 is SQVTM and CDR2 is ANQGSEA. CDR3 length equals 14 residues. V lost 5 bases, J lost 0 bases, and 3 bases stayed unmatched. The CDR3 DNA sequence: TGCAGCGTTCGGGACAGGAGCTCCTACAATGAGCAGTTCTTC. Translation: CSVRDRSSYNEQFF.

The CDR3: CASSIGGSTNEKLFF. For the CDR3, the DNA is TGTGCCAGTAGTATAGGAGGGTCGACTAATGAAAAACTGTTTTTT. The chain recombines TRBV19 with TRBJ1-4; D is unclear. CDR3 length equals 15 residues. The germline gives CDR1 LNHDA, CDR2 SQIVND (reference sequence). The V and J ends lost 1 base and 2 bases respectively, with 8 bases between them. Full variable domain (missing parts from reference TRBV19 and TRBJ1-4): DGGITQSPKYLFRKEGQNVTLSCEQNLNHDAMYWYRQDPGQGLRLIYYSQIVNDFQKGDIAEGYSVSREKKESFPLTVTSAQKNPTAFYLCASSIGGSTNEKLFFGSGTQLSVL.

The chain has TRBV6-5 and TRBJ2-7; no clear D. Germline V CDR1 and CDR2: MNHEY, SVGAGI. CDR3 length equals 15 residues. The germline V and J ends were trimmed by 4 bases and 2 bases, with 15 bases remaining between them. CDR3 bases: TGTGCCAGCAGTTTTCGGTCAGTGTTGGCCTACGAGCAGTACTTC. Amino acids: CASSFRSVLAYEQYF.

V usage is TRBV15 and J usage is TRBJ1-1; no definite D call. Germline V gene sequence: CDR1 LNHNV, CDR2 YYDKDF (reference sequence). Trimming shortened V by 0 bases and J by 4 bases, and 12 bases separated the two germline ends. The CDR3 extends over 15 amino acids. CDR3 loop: CATSRDPLPSTEAFF. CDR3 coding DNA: TGTGCCACCAGCAGAGATCCCCTTCCCAGCACTGAAGCTTTCTTT.

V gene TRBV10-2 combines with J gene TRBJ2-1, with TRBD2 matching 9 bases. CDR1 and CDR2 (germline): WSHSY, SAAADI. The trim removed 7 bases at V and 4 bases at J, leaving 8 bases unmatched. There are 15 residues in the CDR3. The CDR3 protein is CASKERGARYNEQFF. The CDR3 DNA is TGCGCCAGCAAGGAGCGGGGGGCTCGGTACAATGAGCAGTTCTTC.

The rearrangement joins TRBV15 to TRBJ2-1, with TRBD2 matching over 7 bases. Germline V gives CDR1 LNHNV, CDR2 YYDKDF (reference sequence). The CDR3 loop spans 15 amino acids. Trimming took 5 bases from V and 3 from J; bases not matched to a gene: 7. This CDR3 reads CATSLSGVIYNEQFF. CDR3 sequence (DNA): TGTGCCACCAGCTTGAGCGGGGTTATCTACAATGAGCAGTTCTTC.